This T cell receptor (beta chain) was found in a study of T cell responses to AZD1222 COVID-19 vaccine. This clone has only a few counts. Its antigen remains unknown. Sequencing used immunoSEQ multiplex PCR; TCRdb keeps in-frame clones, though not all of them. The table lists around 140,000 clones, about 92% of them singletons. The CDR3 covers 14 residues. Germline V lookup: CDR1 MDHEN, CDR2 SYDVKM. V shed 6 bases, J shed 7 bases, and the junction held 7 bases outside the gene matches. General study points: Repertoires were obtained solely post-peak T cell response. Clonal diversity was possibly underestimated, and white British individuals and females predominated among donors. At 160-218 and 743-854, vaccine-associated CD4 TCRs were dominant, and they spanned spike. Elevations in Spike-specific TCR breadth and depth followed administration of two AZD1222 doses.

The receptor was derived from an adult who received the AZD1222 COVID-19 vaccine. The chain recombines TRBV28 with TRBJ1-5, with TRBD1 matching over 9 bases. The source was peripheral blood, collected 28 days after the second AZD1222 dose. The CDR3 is CASRSGQGGQPQHF. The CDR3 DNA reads TGTGCCAGCAGGTCGGGACAGGGAGGCCAGCCCCAGCATTTT.